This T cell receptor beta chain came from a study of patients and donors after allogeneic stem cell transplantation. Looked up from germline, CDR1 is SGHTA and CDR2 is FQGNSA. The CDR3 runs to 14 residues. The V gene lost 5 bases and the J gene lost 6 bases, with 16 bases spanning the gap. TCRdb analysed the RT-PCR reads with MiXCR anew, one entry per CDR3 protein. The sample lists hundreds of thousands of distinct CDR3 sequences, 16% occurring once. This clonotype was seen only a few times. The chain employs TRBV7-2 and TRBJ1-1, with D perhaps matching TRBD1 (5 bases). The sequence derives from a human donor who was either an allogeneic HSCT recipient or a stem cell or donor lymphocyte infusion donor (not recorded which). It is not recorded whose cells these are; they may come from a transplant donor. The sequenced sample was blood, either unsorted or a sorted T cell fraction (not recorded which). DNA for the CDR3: TGTGCCAGCAGCGAGCCTTGGGGAGGGGCTGAAGCTTTCTTT. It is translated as CASSEPWGGAEAFF.